This T cell receptor beta chain was recovered during a study of early T cells in non-severe SARS-CoV-2 infection. Study at large: The input, bulk RNA from unsorted whole blood, was sequenced, and chains were unpaired.

In TCRdb, the 5' RACE reads were re-called with MiXCR into one record per CDR3 protein. Of over 25,000 distinct CDR3 sequences in the sample, under 7.5% were seen once. This clonotype was counted ten times or more. This CDR3 spans 16 amino acids. Trimming at V came to 0 bases and at J to 1 base, leaving 6 bases not matched to a gene. Germline loops: CDR1 SGHKS, CDR2 YYEKEE (reference sequence). Sample: whole blood. The TCR was taken from an adult who was a healthcare worker with PCR-confirmed SARS-CoV-2 infection or an uninfected control (not recorded which). This sequence joins TRBV5-5 and TRBJ2-7, with 8 bases fitting TRBD2. This CDR3 reads CASSLDVLADSYEQYF. CDR3 bases: TGTGCCAGCAGCTTGGATGTACTAGCGGATTCCTACGAGCAGTACTTC.